A selection of T cell receptor beta chains follows, all from one sample in a study of yellow fever vaccine responses in identical twins. Each CDR3 protein gets one entry after TCRdb re-called the RT-PCR reads with MiXCR. This sample yields approximately 20,000 distinct CDR3 sequences, of which roughly 72% are seen a single time; roughly 2.4% belongs to the top ten. Sequenced material: T cells from blood (PBMCs), unsorted or a sorted subset (not recorded which), taken before or after yellow fever vaccination (not recorded which). All receptors come from a woman aged 18-29 years who received the yellow fever vaccine. The CDR3 runs from the conserved cysteine through the conserved F or W. Each record gives: V gene, J gene, D gene, clone size, CDR3 length, CDR3 protein, CDR3 DNA. D genes are given only for firm matches. Not every row has a clone size; where given, it reads once, few, many or a size class.

TRBV7-9	TRBJ2-7	.	.	12	CASSSFSYEQYF	TGTGCCAGCAGCTCCTTTTCCTACGAGCAGTACTTC
TRBV11-3	TRBJ2-5	TRBD2	few	17	CASSPPGLAGGLETQYF	TGTGCCAGCAGCCCCCCGGGACTAGCGGGGGGGCTGGAGACCCAGTACTTC
TRBV18	TRBJ2-7	TRBD2	.	17	CASSPAGSGTSSYEQYF	TGTGCCAGCTCACCAGCCGGTAGCGGGACAAGTTCCTACGAGCAGTACTTC
TRBV5-1	TRBJ2-2	TRBD1	.	15	CASSRDRDFAGELFF	TGCGCCAGCAGCCGGGACAGGGATTTCGCCGGGGAGCTGTTTTTT
TRBV13	TRBJ1-3	.	.	14	CASSQGVSGNTIYF	TGTGCCAGCAGCCAGGGCGTCTCTGGAAACACCATATATTTT
TRBV7-7	TRBJ2-7	TRBD2	.	14	CASSPSSGPGEQYF	TGTGCCAGCAGCCCCTCTAGCGGCCCGGGGGAGCAGTACTTC
TRBV24-1	TRBJ2-7	TRBD2	.	13	CATGASGSHEQYF	TGTGCCACCGGGGCTAGCGGGAGCCACGAGCAGTACTTC
TRBV7-6	TRBJ2-7	TRBD1	.	15	CASSTLYRGHHEQYF	TGTGCCAGCAGCACCCTCTATAGGGGGCACCACGAGCAGTACTTC
TRBV5-4	TRBJ1-2	.	.	12	CASSLGGYGYTF	TGTGCCAGCAGCTTGGGGGGCTATGGCTACACCTTC
TRBV20-1	TRBJ1-1	.	.	13	CSAKYSRSTEAFF	TGCAGTGCTAAATACAGTAGGAGCACTGAAGCTTTCTTT
TRBV24-1	TRBJ2-3	.	few	17	CATSDYPQTASTDTQYF	TGTGCCACCAGTGATTACCCCCAGACAGCCAGCACAGATACGCAGTATTTT
TRBV12-3/TRBV12-4	TRBJ1-5	.	.	14	CASSLYRSNQPQHF	TGTGCCAGCAGTTTGTACAGGAGCAATCAGCCCCAGCATTTT
TRBV7-9	TRBJ2-1	.	.	14	CASSLATRHNEQFF	TGTGCCAGCAGCTTAGCGACTCGCCACAATGAGCAGTTCTTC
TRBV2	TRBJ2-7	.	few	14	CASSGSTRFGEQYF	TGTGCCAGCAGTGGTAGTACTAGGTTTGGAGAGCAGTACTTC
TRBV2	TRBJ2-1	.	few	13	CASSETVYNEQFF	TGTGCCAGCAGTGAGACAGTTTACAATGAGCAGTTCTTC
TRBV7-1	TRBJ1-5	TRBD1	.	14	CASSSTGGSQPQHF	TGTGCCAGCAGCTCGACAGGGGGCAGCCAGCCCCAGCATTTT
TRBV11-1	TRBJ2-3	TRBD1	.	18	CASRYRGSGASGTDTQYF	TGTGCCAGCAGATACAGGGGGTCGGGGGCGTCCGGCACAGATACGCAGTATTTT